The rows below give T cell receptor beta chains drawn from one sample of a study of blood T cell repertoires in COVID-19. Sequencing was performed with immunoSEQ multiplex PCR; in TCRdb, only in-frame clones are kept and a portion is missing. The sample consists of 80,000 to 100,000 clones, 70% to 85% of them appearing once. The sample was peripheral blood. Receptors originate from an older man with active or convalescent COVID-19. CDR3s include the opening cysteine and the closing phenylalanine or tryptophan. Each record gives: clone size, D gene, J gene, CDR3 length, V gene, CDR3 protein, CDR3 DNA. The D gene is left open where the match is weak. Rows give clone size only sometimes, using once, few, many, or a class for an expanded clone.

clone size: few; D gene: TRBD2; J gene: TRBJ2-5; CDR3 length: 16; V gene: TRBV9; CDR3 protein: CASSPGTSWGQETQYF; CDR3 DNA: TGTGCCAGCAGCCCCGGGACTAGTTGGGGACAAGAGACCCAGTACTTC
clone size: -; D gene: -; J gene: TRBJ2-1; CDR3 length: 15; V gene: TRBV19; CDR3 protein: CASRISGGNSNEQFF; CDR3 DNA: TGTGCCAGTAGAATTAGCGGAGGGAACAGCAATGAGCAGTTCTTC
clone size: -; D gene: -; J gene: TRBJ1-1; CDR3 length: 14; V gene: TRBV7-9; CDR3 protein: CASSLETVTSEAFF; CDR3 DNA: TGTGCCAGCAGCTTAGAGACAGTGACTTCTGAAGCTTTCTTT
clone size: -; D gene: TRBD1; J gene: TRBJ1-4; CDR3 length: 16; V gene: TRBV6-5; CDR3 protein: CASSWDRGRGNEKLFF; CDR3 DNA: TGTGCCAGCAGTTGGGACAGGGGGCGAGGAAATGAAAAACTGTTTTTT
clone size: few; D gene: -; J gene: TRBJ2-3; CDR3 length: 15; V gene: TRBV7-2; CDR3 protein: CASSLEGISTDTQYF; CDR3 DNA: TGTGCCAGCAGCTTAGAGGGGATCAGCACAGATACGCAGTATTTT
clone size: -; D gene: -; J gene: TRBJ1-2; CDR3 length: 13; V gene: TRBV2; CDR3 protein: CASSVRRHYGYTF; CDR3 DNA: TGTGCCAGCAGTGTGAGGAGGCACTATGGCTACACCTTC
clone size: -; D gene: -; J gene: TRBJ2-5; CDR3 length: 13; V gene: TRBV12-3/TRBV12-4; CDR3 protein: CASTGWIQETQYF; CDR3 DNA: TGTGCCAGCACCGGGTGGATCCAAGAGACCCAGTACTTC
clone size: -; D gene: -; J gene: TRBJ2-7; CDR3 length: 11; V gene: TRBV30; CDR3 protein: CAWGARGEQYF; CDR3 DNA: TGTGCCTGGGGGGCCCGGGGCGAGCAGTACTTC
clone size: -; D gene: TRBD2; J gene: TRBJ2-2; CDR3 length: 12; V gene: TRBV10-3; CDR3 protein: CAISGGAGELFF; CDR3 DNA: TGTGCCATCAGCGGGGGGGCCGGGGAGCTGTTTTTT
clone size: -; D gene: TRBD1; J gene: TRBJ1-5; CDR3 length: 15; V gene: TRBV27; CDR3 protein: CASRPTGGGNQPQHF; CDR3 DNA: TGTGCCAGCAGACCGACAGGGGGCGGCAATCAGCCCCAGCATTTT
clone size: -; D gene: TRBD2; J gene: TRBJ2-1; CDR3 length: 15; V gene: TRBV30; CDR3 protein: CAWSVLGGGRNEQFF; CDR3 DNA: TGTGCCTGGAGTGTACTCGGGGGGGGCCGAAATGAGCAGTTCTTC
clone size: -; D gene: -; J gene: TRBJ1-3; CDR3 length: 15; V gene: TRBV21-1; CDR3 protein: CASTPLTGSGNTIYF; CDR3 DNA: TGTGCCAGCACCCCTTTAACCGGGTCTGGAAACACCATATATTTT